These 23 T cell receptor beta chains came from one sample sequenced in a study of monozygotic twins with inflammatory bowel disease. TCRdb reprocessed the 5' RACE reads, with one entry per CDR3 protein and no DNA. Seen in this sample are nearly 450,000 distinct CDR3 sequences; the ten most common clones hold about 2.3%. The sequenced sample consisted of blood. These receptors were obtained from a human donor with ulcerative colitis or Crohn's disease, or a healthy co-twin of an affected twin (not recorded which).

This rearrangement joins TRBV15 to TRBJ2-2; TCRdb's D call, TRBD1, is unchecked because there is no DNA. This CDR3 is built from 16 residues. Germline V gene lookup returns CDR1 LNHNV and CDR2 YYDKDF (reference sequence). CDR3 amino acids: CATSRDHGGNTGELFF.

V gene TRBV4-3 combines with J gene TRBJ2-1; TCRdb outputs TRBD2, but without DNA this stays unchecked. Germline CDR1 LGHNA, CDR2 YSLEER. This CDR3 has 15 residues. CDR3 protein: CASSQEGNSGNEQFF.

The chain recombines TRBV7-2 with TRBJ1-2. The CDR3 contains 16 residues. Per the germline V gene, CDR1 is SGHTA and CDR2 is FQGNSA. The CDR3 here is CASSSLTFPQFYGYTF.

J is TRBJ2-2 and V is TRBV6-1. CDR1 MNHNS and CDR2 SASEGT come from the germline V gene. This CDR3 has 14 amino acids. CDR3 in amino acids: CASTATANTGELFF.

This chain uses TRBV19 with TRBJ1-5; TCRdb designates TRBD1, a call that cannot be tested without DNA. Germline lookup yields CDR1 LNHDA and CDR2 SQIVND (reference sequence). This CDR3 is 17 amino acids long. The CDR3 loop reads CASSMTGTGDSNQPQHF.

J is TRBJ2-7 and V is TRBV7-2; the TCRdb D gene call, TRBD2, has no DNA to confirm it. Germline CDR1 and CDR2: SGHTA and FQGNSA. The CDR3 covers 15 residues. The CDR3 reads CASSFPGLGNYEQYF.

This chain connects TRBV29-1 to TRBJ1-1. Germline V gene sequence: CDR1 SQVTM, CDR2 ANQGSEA. This CDR3 is built from 13 residues. The CDR3 loop is CSVEDLGNTEAFF.

The chain links TRBV4-3 to TRBJ1-5; TCRdb lists TRBD1, though no DNA is available to test this call. Germline V gene data show CDR1 as LGHNA and CDR2 as YSLEER. This CDR3 spans 16 amino acids. CDR3 loop: CASSPGEGAVNQPQHF.

The chain uses TRBV15 and TRBJ2-6. Looked up from germline, CDR1 is LNHNV and CDR2 is YYDKDF (reference sequence). This CDR3 comprises 15 residues. CDR3 protein: CATSRDSTGANVLTF.

The chain employs TRBV28 and TRBJ2-1; as DNA is missing, the TRBD1 call by TCRdb cannot be tested. Germline assignment: CDR1 MDHEN and CDR2 SYDVKM. The CDR3 is 14 amino acids. The chain's CDR3 is CASSSGGGEGDQFF.

V gene TRBV3-1 combines with J gene TRBJ1-6; TCRdb lists TRBD1, though no DNA is available to test this call. The CDR3 spans 15 residues. CDR1 and CDR2 from the germline V gene are LGHDT and YNNKEL (reference sequence). The chain's CDR3 is CASSQSDRDNSPLHF.

J is TRBJ2-7 and V is TRBV7-2; TCRdb lists TRBD1, though no DNA is available to test this call. CDR3 length: 14 residues. Germline CDR1 SGHTA, CDR2 FQGNSA. CDR3 sequence: CASSSDNGGYEQYF.

The chain links TRBV3-1 to TRBJ2-7. Looked up from germline, CDR1 is LGHDT and CDR2 is YNNKEL (reference sequence). This CDR3 contains 12 residues. The CDR3 sequence is CASSPHPYEQYF.

The V and J genes are TRBV5-4 and TRBJ2-5; TCRdb picks TRBD2, but there is no DNA to check that call. This CDR3 contains 13 residues. Germline CDR1 SGHNT, CDR2 YYREEE (reference sequence). CDR3 sequence: CASSSTNQETQYF.

The chain carries TRBV5-1 and TRBJ1-1; TCRdb designates TRBD1, a call that cannot be tested without DNA. This CDR3 has 14 amino acids. The germline gives CDR1 SGHRS, CDR2 YFSETQ. Here the CDR3 reads CASRWTGEGTEAFF.

This chain links TRBV7-8 with TRBJ1-6; without DNA, the TCRdb call of TRBD1 cannot be checked. Germline V gene sequence: CDR1 SGHVS, CDR2 FQNEAQ. The CDR3 totals 15 residues. The CDR3 protein is CASRPRPRGISPLHF.

The chain couples TRBV20-1 to TRBJ2-2; TCRdb calls TRBD2, which cannot be checked without DNA. CDR3 length equals 14 residues. Germline V lookup: CDR1 DFQATT, CDR2 SNEGSKA (reference sequence). The CDR3: CSAALAGGPGELFF.

The genes are TRBV5-5 and TRBJ2-3. The V gene's germline CDR1 is SGHKS and CDR2 YYEKEE (reference sequence). CDR3 length: 13 amino acids. The CDR3 sequence: CASSLAGDYTQYF.

The V call is TRBV29-1, the J call TRBJ2-5. From germline, CDR1 is SQVTM and CDR2 ANQGSEA. The CDR3 has 11 amino acids. The CDR3 loop is CSVGTAETQYF.

The chain is built from TRBV5-1 and TRBJ2-3; TCRdb's assignment of TRBD1 cannot be checked, as there is no DNA. The V gene's germline CDR1 is SGHRS and CDR2 YFSETQ. The CDR3 runs to 14 residues. The CDR3: CASKTGNVADTQYF.

This chain connects TRBV20-1 to TRBJ1-1; TCRdb outputs TRBD1, but without DNA this stays unchecked. This CDR3 spans 13 amino acids. Germline V gene sequence: CDR1 DFQATT, CDR2 SNEGSKA (reference sequence). The CDR3 is CSAPRTPTIEAFF.

The chain's CDR3 is CASSPRDLRGEQYF. The chain carries TRBV12-3 or TRBV12-4 and TRBJ2-7; TCRdb lists TRBD1, though no DNA is available to test this call. The CDR3 has 14 residues.

The chain uses TRBV7-9 and TRBJ1-2; TCRdb names TRBD1, which stays unverified in the absence of DNA. Germline V lookup: CDR1 SEHNR, CDR2 FQNEAQ (reference sequence). The CDR3 is 14 amino acids. CDR3 sequence: CASSLGTGTHGYTF.